These 16 T cell receptor beta chains came from one sample sequenced in a study of tissue T cells after allogeneic stem cell transplantation. The repertoire was sequenced with immunoSEQ multiplex PCR; TCRdb's copy has only in-frame clones and lacks some. The data contain roughly 20,000 clones, about 70% of them singletons. The sequencing sample was made of blood. The receptor source for this set is a female BALB/c mouse in good health. The strain's MHC: H2-d.

In its sample, this clone was seen a few times. Each gene name is a mouse one. The read terminates 1 residue before the CDR3 end, so the remaining end is supplied by the germline J gene. The chain couples TRBV19 to TRBJ2-2; D gene uncertain. V was pared by 2 bases and J by 6 bases, with 2 bases between. The CDR3 has 11 residues. Germline CDR1 and CDR2: FNHDT and SITEND (reference sequence). The DNA read from the CDR3 is TGTGCCAGCAGTATCGCCGGGCAGCTCTAC. This translates into CASSIAGQLY. The entire CDR3 protein reads CASSIAGQLYF.

Comments on this clone: Genes and germline are mouse. The CDR3 end lies 1 residue beyond the end of the read and is filled in from the germline J gene. The chain links TRBV13-3 to TRBJ1-3, with 10 bases that match TRBD1. V shed 3 bases, J shed 3 bases, and the junction held 6 bases outside the gene matches. The CDR3 sequence is 16 residues long. Germline V gene sequence: CDR1 NNHDY, CDR2 SYVADS. The CDR3 region is CASSAPGQGYGNTLYF. The CDR3 bases that were read are TGTGCCAGCAGTGCCCCGGGACAGGGGTATGGAAATACGCTCTAT.

To note about this clone: All gene names here are mouse names. The read ends 1 residue early relative to the CDR3; the germline J gene fills the gap. J is TRBJ2-7 and V is TRBV1, with D uncertain. Trimming removed 2 bases from V and 3 bases from J, with 5 bases in between. Germline lookup yields CDR1 NSQYPW and CDR2 LRSPGD (reference sequence). The CDR3 length is 12 residues. Incomplete CDR3 DNA: TGCACCTGCAGTGCAAACAACTATGAACAGTAC. Translation: CTCSANNYEQY. The CDR3, in full, reads CTCSANNYEQYF.

With respect to this clone: Gene names and germline match the mouse. The read ends 1 residue shy of where the CDR3 ends; the end is completed using the germline J gene. V and J are TRBV20 and TRBJ1-3, with 8 bases matching TRBD1. Trimming removed 3 bases from V and 3 bases from J; junction bases left unmatched: 7. This CDR3 comprises 15 residues. CDR1 is GFQATS, CDR2 STVNSAI, per germline. The covered CDR3 bases are TGTGGTGCTAGAAGGTCAGGGGGCGGTGGAAATACGCTCTAT. Translating it yields CGARRSGGGGNTLY. The full CDR3 reads CGARRSGGGGNTLYF.

As to this clone: All gene names here are mouse names. Read sequence stops 1 residue before the CDR3 end, and the germline J gene provides the missing end. The rearrangement links TRBV19 to TRBJ1-3, with D unclear. CDR3 length equals 15 residues. The germline CDR1 and CDR2 sequences are FNHDT and SITEND (reference sequence). V was pared by 1 base and J by 0 bases, with 8 bases between. CDR3 amino acids: CASSILQNSGNTLYF. The part of the CDR3 DNA that was read is TGTGCCAGCAGTATATTACAGAATTCTGGAAATACGCTCTAT.

Notes on this clone: Gene and germline names: mouse. The CDR3 goes on 1 residue after the read ends, and that part is filled in from the germline J gene. The chain is built from TRBV5 and TRBJ2-4, with D possibly TRBD1 on 6 matching bases. Trimming shortened V by 1 base and J by 6 bases, and 8 bases separated the two germline ends. Germline CDR1 is LGHNA and CDR2 is YNLKQL (reference sequence). The CDR3 sequence is 13 residues long. The sequenced CDR3 bases are TGTGCCAGCAGCCAAGCAGGGGAGAACACCTTGTAC. It codes for CASSQAGENTLY. The whole CDR3 protein reads CASSQAGENTLYF.

Comment on this clone: The gene symbols are mouse symbols. Coverage ceases 1 residue before the CDR3 finishes, and the germline J gene fills in the end. The rearrangement links TRBV13-3 to TRBJ2-5; tentative D call: TRBD2 (5 bases). Per the germline V gene, CDR1 is NNHDY and CDR2 is SYVADS. Trimming pared 5 bases from V and 0 bases from J, leaving 10 bases between. The length of the CDR3 is 14 residues. The CDR3 sequence: CASSPNWNQDTQYF. The part of the CDR3 DNA that was read is TGTGCCAGCAGCCCTAACTGGAACCAAGACACCCAGTAC.

In its sample, this clone was seen a few times. Genes here carry mouse names. The CDR3 goes on 1 residue after the read ends, and that part is filled in from the germline J gene. V usage is TRBV19 and J usage is TRBJ2-7; a possible D gene is TRBD2 (5 bases). The CDR3 sequence is 13 residues long. Germline-derived CDR1 and CDR2 are FNHDT and SITEND (reference sequence). V lost 2 bases and J lost 0, with 6 bases in between. The CDR3 is CASSIGVSYEQYF. The covered CDR3 bases are TGTGCCAGCAGTATTGGGGTCTCCTATGAACAGTAC. Full variable domain (missing parts from reference TRBV19 and TRBJ2-7): GGIITQTPKFLIGQEGQKLTLKCQQNFNHDTMYWYRQDSGKGLRLIYYSITENDLQKGDLSEGYDASREKKSSFSLTVTSAQKNEMAVFLCASSIGVSYEQYFGPGTRLTVL.

This clone was seen a few times. Gene names are the mouse ones. The CDR3 is cut off 1 residue early in the read; its end comes from the germline J gene. The V gene is TRBV2, the J gene TRBJ2-1, with 10 bases lining up with TRBD1. The length of the CDR3 is 16 residues. CDR1 is LGHNA, CDR2 YSYQKL, per germline. The junction had 3 bases not matched to a gene; V was cut back by 3 bases and J by 1 base. The CDR3 sequence: CASSQDRGGNYAEQFF. The CDR3 bases that were read are TGTGCCAGCAGCCAGGACAGGGGGGGGAACTATGCTGAGCAGTTC.

A note on this clone: Germline and genes: mouse. The missing CDR3 end, 1 residue past where the read stops, is filled in from the germline J gene. The V and J genes are TRBV5 and TRBJ2-5; 9 positions agree with TRBD1. CDR1 and CDR2 (germline): LGHNA, YNLKQL (reference sequence). This CDR3 is 14 amino acids long. The V segment lost 4 bases and the J segment 3 bases; nucleotides outside the gene matches: 2. CDR3 protein: CASSRGQGQDTQYF. The covered CDR3 bases are TGTGCCAGCAGCCGGGGACAGGGACAAGACACCCAGTAC.

There are a few counts of this clone. Mouse names are used for the genes. The sequenced fragment ends 1 residue before the CDR3 boundary, so the rest is inferred from the germline J gene. This chain connects TRBV13-3 to TRBJ1-3; 7 nucleotides line up with TRBD1. CDR1 is NNHDY and CDR2 is SYVADS in the germline V gene. Trimming took 5 bases from V and 2 from J; bases not matched to a gene: 7. The length of the CDR3 is 15 residues. The CDR3 reads CASSPPDRAGNTLYF. The CDR3 bases that were read are TGTGCCAGCAGCCCCCCTGACAGGGCTGGAAATACGCTCTAT.

This clone was counted between two and nine times. Each gene name is a mouse one. Read sequence stops 1 residue before the CDR3 end, and the germline J gene provides the missing end. This chain connects TRBV13-1 to TRBJ2-7, with 8 bases fitting TRBD1. The CDR3 covers 11 residues. The germline V gene encodes CDR1 NSHNY and CDR2 SYGAGN. V shed 5 bases and J 5 bases; nucleotides not matched to a gene: 0. CDR3 bases read: TGTGCCAGCAGGACAGGGGATGAACAGTAC. Protein sequence: CASRTGDEQY. The CDR3 in its entirety is CASRTGDEQYF.

Comment on this clone: Gene names and germline refer to mouse. The read comes to an end 1 residue before the CDR3 does, leaving the germline J gene to fill in the end. The genes are TRBV2 and TRBJ2-5, with a possible D match to TRBD2 (6 bases). The CDR3 consists of 15 residues. CDR1 is LGHNA and CDR2 is YSYQKL in the germline V gene. V was shortened by 0 bases and J by 5 bases, with 12 bases between the two germline ends. This CDR3 reads CASSQELGEGDTQYF. CDR3 bases read: TGTGCCAGCAGCCAAGAGTTGGGGGAAGGAGACACCCAGTAC.

About this clone: Here the gene names and germline are mouse. The read is 1 residue too short to cover the CDR3 end, so that end is filled in from the germline J gene. The chain employs TRBV13-2 and TRBJ2-7; 11 bases agree with TRBD2. Trimming cost V 2 bases and J 7 bases; bases outside gene matches: 2. There are 13 residues in the CDR3. Germline loops: CDR1 NNHNN, CDR2 SYGAGS (reference sequence). The CDR3 here is CASGDRDWGEQYF. CDR3 DNA (partial): TGTGCCAGCGGTGACCGGGACTGGGGGGAACAGTAC.

This clone was recorded a few times. The genes are named according to mouse. Read sequence stops 1 residue before the CDR3 end, and the germline J gene provides the missing end. J is TRBJ2-7 and V is TRBV14; 11 nucleotides agree with TRBD1. Germline V gene data show CDR1 as SGHDT and CDR2 as FRDEAV. V dropped 5 bases and J dropped 7; count of bases not matched to a gene: 2. This CDR3 is 12 amino acids long. The CDR3 is CASRDRGLEQYF. The part of the CDR3 DNA that was read is TGTGCCAGCAGGGACAGGGGGCTGGAACAGTAC.

As to this clone: Gene names denote mouse genes. The read stops 1 residue short of the end of the CDR3; the missing end is completed from the germline J gene. The chain uses TRBV13-1 and TRBJ2-1; 8 nucleotides align to TRBD2. Germline V gene lookup returns CDR1 NSHNY and CDR2 SYGAGN. CDR3 length: 14 residues. V lost 0 bases and J lost 7; bases outside the gene matches: 3. The CDR3 loop is CASSDVGGGAEQFF. The sequenced CDR3 bases are TGTGCCAGCAGTGATGTGGGGGGGGGAGCTGAGCAGTTC.